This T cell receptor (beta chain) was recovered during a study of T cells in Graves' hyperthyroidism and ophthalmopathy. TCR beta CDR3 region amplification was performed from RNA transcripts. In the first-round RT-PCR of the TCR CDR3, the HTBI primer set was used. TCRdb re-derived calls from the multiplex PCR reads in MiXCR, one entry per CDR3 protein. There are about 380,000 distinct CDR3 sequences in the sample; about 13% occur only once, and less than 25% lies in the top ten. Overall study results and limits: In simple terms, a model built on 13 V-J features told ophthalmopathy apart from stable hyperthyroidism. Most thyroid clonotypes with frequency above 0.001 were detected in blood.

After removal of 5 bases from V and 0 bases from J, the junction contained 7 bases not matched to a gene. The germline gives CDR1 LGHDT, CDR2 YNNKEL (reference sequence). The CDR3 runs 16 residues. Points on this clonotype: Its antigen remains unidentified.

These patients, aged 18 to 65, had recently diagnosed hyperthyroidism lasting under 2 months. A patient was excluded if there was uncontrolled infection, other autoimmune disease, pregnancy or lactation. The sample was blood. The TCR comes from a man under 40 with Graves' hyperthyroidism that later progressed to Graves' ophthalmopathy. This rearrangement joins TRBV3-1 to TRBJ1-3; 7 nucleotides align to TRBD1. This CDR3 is CASSWGRTGSGNTIYF. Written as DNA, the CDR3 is TGTGCCAGCAGCTGGGGAAGGACAGGCTCTGGAAACACCATATATTTT.